This T cell receptor beta chain was recorded in a study of T cell responses to AZD1222 COVID-19 vaccine. Points from the study as a whole: Donors were mostly white British, more females; clonal diversity possibly underestimated.

Points on this clone: Its antigen is unidentified.

Sequencing was performed with immunoSEQ multiplex PCR; in TCRdb, only in-frame clones are kept and a portion is missing. In the table there are over 110,000 clones, roughly 90% of which are singletons. Sample: peripheral blood, taken on day 0 of AZD1222 vaccination. The clonotype originates from an adult in good health.

CDR3 sequence reads: CSVEGRVGSYNEQFF. CDR3 coding DNA: TGCAGCGTTGAAGGGCGGGTTGGCTCCTACAATGAGCAGTTCTTC. This chain links TRBV29-1 with TRBJ2-1; D may be TRBD2 (5 bases). Per germline, CDR1 SQVTM and CDR2 ANQGSEA. Trimming left V 1 base short and J 0 bases short, with 10 bases between. The CDR3 loop spans 15 amino acids.